These 21 T cell receptor beta chains share one sample of origin, sequenced in a study of CD8 T cells in Susac syndrome (dated by TCRdb to the late 2010s). Libraries were constructed by the immunoSEQ multiplex PCR assay. RNA was extracted using the RNeasy kit, and about 0.45 to 1 ug of the RNA was reverse transcribed with random hexamers. TCRdb itself trimmed the public reads at Q25 with fastp, ran MiXCR and retained productive beta chains. Rows merge per CDR3 protein into single entries with the most common DNA and genes. In this sample the table shows 75,000 to 100,000 distinct CDR3 sequences, around 94% of which occur a single time. The top ten clonotypes cover 0.26% of the sample. The sequencing input was CD8+ T cells from PBMCs. The source of these receptors is a human donor in good health.

This clonotype appeared once. This chain connects TRBV9 to TRBJ1-6, with 10 nucleotides matching TRBD1. Germline loops: CDR1 SGDLS, CDR2 YYNGEE. With V trimmed by 4 bases and J by 10 bases, 8 bases remained unmatched. The CDR3 contains 15 residues. This chain's CDR3 is CASSPTGGSKSPLHF. The CDR3 nucleotides read TGTGCCAGCAGCCCGACAGGGGGCTCAAAATCACCCCTCCACTTT.

The rearrangement uses TRBV15 and TRBJ2-4; perhaps D is TRBD1 or TRBD2 (5 bases each). The CDR3 runs 14 residues. Germline V lookup: CDR1 LNHNV, CDR2 YYDKDF (reference sequence). Between the trimmed V and J ends, which lost 4 bases and 9 bases, there was a span of 16 bases. The CDR3, as DNA: TGTGCCACCAGCATTACCGGGACCTTGGGCATTCAGTACTTC. It is translated as CATSITGTLGIQYF.

The J gene is TRBJ2-1, the V gene TRBV24-1; 9 bases agree with TRBD2. Germline loops: CDR1 KGHDR, CDR2 SFDVKD. V lost 8 bases and J lost 6; bases outside the gene matches: 7. The CDR3 consists of 14 residues. CDR3 loop: CATIKGLAPNEQFF. CDR3 bases: TGTGCCACCATTAAGGGACTAGCTCCCAATGAGCAGTTCTTC.

The V call is TRBV20-1, the J call TRBJ2-7; D remains ambiguous. Looked up from germline, CDR1 is DFQATT and CDR2 is SNEGSKA (reference sequence). Trimming stripped 1 base from V and 5 bases from J, with 12 bases between. CDR3 length: 13 residues. CDR3 protein: CSARGPSDHEQYV. The CDR3 DNA is TGCAGTGCTAGAGGCCCCAGCGACCACGAGCAGTACGTC.

The chain combines TRBV27 with TRBJ2-7; TRBD2 is a possible D gene (5 bases). The germline gives CDR1 MNHEY, CDR2 SMNVEV (reference sequence). This CDR3 spans 15 amino acids. V shed 5 bases and J shed 2 bases, with 16 bases lying between them. In DNA, the CDR3 is TGTGCCAGCAGTCCAACGGGAACGCCAACCTACGAGCAGTACGTC. Its protein product is CASSPTGTPTYEQYV.

The CDR3 region is CASSLVRLAVLYNEQFF. The CDR3 nucleotides read TGTGCCAGCAGCTTAGTCAGGCTAGCGGTACTCTACAATGAGCAGTTCTTC. The chain uses TRBV7-9 and TRBJ2-1; 7 bases map to TRBD2. Germline V gene data show CDR1 as SEHNR and CDR2 as FQNEAQ (reference sequence). The CDR3 contains 17 residues. J was trimmed by 3 bases and V by 1 base; bases with no gene match: 9.

CDR3 loop: CAWSPPVQNTEAFF. The CDR3 DNA sequence: TGTGCCTGGAGCCCACCGGTGCAGAACACTGAAGCTTTCTTT. This chain connects TRBV30 to TRBJ1-1, with unresolved D. Trimming cost V 3 bases and J 1 base, with 12 bases left between them. Germline loops: CDR1 GTSNPN, CDR2 SVGIG (reference sequence). This CDR3 is 14 amino acids long.

The chain joins TRBV15 to TRBJ1-2; D is possibly TRBD1 (5 bases). The CDR3 extends over 13 amino acids. The germline CDR1 and CDR2 sequences are LNHNV and YYDKDF (reference sequence). Between the trimmed V and J ends, which lost 4 bases and 3 bases, there was a span of 9 bases. CDR3 DNA sequence: TGTGCCACCAGCACAGGGACGGACTATGGCTACACCTTC. Translating it yields CATSTGTDYGYTF.

The chain has TRBV30 and TRBJ1-3; 9 positions match TRBD1. CDR3 size: 17 residues. Trimming removed 7 bases from V and 5 bases from J; junction bases left unmatched: 18. Germline CDR1 and CDR2: GTSNPN and SVGIG (reference sequence). CDR3 in DNA: TGTGCCTCTCGGACAGGGGCGAGCCACGTCGGGAGAAACACCATATATTTT. This sequence encodes CASRTGASHVGRNTIYF.

The chain has TRBV5-6 and TRBJ1-2, with 9 bases fitting TRBD1. Germline CDR1 is SGHDT and CDR2 is YYEEEE. The CDR3 length is 14 residues. With 4 bases clipped from V and 5 bases from J, the junction kept 6 bases outside the gene matches. The CDR3 nucleotides read TGTGCCAGCAGCAATGGACAGGGGATTTATGGCTACACCTTC. Amino acid sequence: CASSNGQGIYGYTF.

The J gene is TRBJ1-2, the V gene TRBV28; no reliable D call. Looked up from germline, CDR1 is MDHEN and CDR2 is SYDVKM. This CDR3 comprises 15 residues. V was cut by 5 bases and J by 0 bases, with 13 bases left in between. The CDR3 DNA reads TGTGCCAGCAGTCTTCCCCGGGTTCCTAACTATGGCTACACCTTC. It translates to CASSLPRVPNYGYTF.

The V and J genes are TRBV27 and TRBJ2-7, with D perhaps TRBD2 (6 bases). Germline CDR1 reads MNHEY; CDR2 reads SMNVEV (reference sequence). The V end lost 2 bases, the J end lost 6 bases, and 14 bases lay between the germline ends. The CDR3 sequence is 14 residues long. CDR3 coding DNA: TGTGCCAGCAGTTTAGGCGGGATGGTCTCCGAGCAGTACGTC. It codes for CASSLGGMVSEQYV.

The chain combines TRBV11-2 with TRBJ2-3, with TRBD2 matching 9 bases. V shed 1 base and J 4 bases; nucleotides not matched to a gene: 9. The germline gives CDR1 SGHAT, CDR2 FQNNGV. CDR3 length: 17 amino acids. CDR3 in DNA: TGTGCCAGCAGCTTAGGTCCGGGACTAGCAATTCCAGATACGCAGTATTTT. Its protein product is CASSLGPGLAIPDTQYF.

The V and J genes are TRBV2 and TRBJ2-1; 7 bases match TRBD2. Germline CDR1 is SNHLY and CDR2 is FYNNEI. The V and J ends lost 7 bases and 3 bases, in that order; junction bases with no gene match: 12. This CDR3 spans 16 amino acids. Here the CDR3 DNA reads TGTGCCAGCAAGGCCCTCAGCGGGGACCTCTACAATGAGCAGTTCTTC. As protein: CASKALSGDLYNEQFF.

This chain uses TRBV27 with TRBJ1-5; D is unresolved. The V gene lost 0 bases and the J gene lost 6 bases, with 6 bases spanning the gap. CDR1 and CDR2 from the germline V gene are MNHEY and SMNVEV (reference sequence). CDR3 length equals 13 residues. The CDR3 protein is CASSLSEAQPQHF. Written as DNA, the CDR3 is TGTGCCAGCAGTTTATCCGAGGCTCAGCCCCAGCATTTT.

The V call is TRBV9, the J call TRBJ1-3, with D uncertain. Germline-derived CDR1 and CDR2 are SGDLS and YYNGEE. The V gene lost 4 bases and the J gene lost 9 bases, with 11 bases spanning the gap. The CDR3 sequence is 12 residues long. The CDR3 coding sequence is TGTGCCAGCAGCAGGTCCCGGACCACCATATATTTT. This codes for CASSRSRTTIYF.

The chain is built from TRBV14 and TRBJ1-1; D not resolved. This CDR3 has 13 residues. The germline V gene has CDR1 SGHDN and CDR2 FVKESK. V was pared by 4 bases and J by 6 bases, with 12 bases between. The CDR3, as DNA: TGTGCCAGCAGCCCTCCCAGAGCGGCTGAAGCTTTCTTT. Translating gives CASSPPRAAEAFF.

The chain recombines TRBV7-9 with TRBJ2-5; D gene ambiguous. The germline CDR1 and CDR2 sequences are SEHNR and FQNEAQ (reference sequence). CDR3 length: 13 amino acids. Trimming removed 4 bases at V and 0 bases at J, with 6 bases between. The CDR3 nucleotides read TGTGCCAGCAGCTCCATGTACCAAGAGACCCAGTACTTC. It specifies CASSSMYQETQYF.

The chain employs TRBV28 and TRBJ2-1; 9 bases are a match to TRBD2. The V segment lost 2 bases and the J segment 4 bases; nucleotides outside the gene matches: 6. From germline, CDR1 is MDHEN and CDR2 SYDVKM. This CDR3 is built from 16 residues. The CDR3 bases are TGTGCCAGCAGTTTAGTTAGCGGGAGTATATACAATGAGCAGTTCTTC. It is translated as CASSLVSGSIYNEQFF. The full variable domain, in which reference TRBV28 and TRBJ2-1 provide the parts outside the CDR3, is DVKVTQSSRYLVKRTGEKVFLECVQDMDHENMFWYRQDPGLGLRLIYFSYDVKMKEKGDIPEGYSVSREKKERFSLILESASTNQTSMYLCASSLVSGSIYNEQFFGPGTRLTVL.

The chain couples TRBV27 to TRBJ2-3; no clear D gene. Deletions cut 5 bases from V and 4 bases from J, with 7 bases between. There are 12 residues in the CDR3. CDR1 MNHEY and CDR2 SMNVEV come from the germline V gene (reference sequence). This CDR3 reads CASSIFPDTQYF. CDR3 coding DNA: TGTGCCAGCAGTATCTTCCCAGATACGCAGTATTTT.

J is TRBJ2-1 and V is TRBV24-1, with D perhaps matching TRBD2 (5 bases). V was pared by 2 bases and J by 15 bases, with 16 bases between. The germline V gene encodes CDR1 KGHDR and CDR2 SFDVKD. This CDR3 contains 13 residues. In nucleotides, the CDR3 is TGTGCCACCAGTGATTCGACGGGATTTTCGCGGTTCTTC. This translates into CATSDSTGFSRFF.